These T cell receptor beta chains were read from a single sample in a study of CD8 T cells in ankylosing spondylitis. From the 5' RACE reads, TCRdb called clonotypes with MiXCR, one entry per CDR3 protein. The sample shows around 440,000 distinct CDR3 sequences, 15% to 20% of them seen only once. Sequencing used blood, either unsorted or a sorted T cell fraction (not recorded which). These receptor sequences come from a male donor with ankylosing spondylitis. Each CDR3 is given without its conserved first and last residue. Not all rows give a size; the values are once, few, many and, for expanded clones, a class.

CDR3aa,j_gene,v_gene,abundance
ASSFNRVYGYT,TRBJ1-2,TRBV7-3,.
ASSAWMPSSTDTQY,TRBJ2-3,TRBV7-8,.
SAPTSGHQETQY,TRBJ2-5,TRBV20-1,many
SARAHSGSSYEQY,TRBJ2-7,TRBV20-1,.
SPRGGGMNTEAF,TRBJ1-1,TRBV20-1,many
ASSFKPSVTEAF,TRBJ1-1,TRBV7-2,.
SVVAVEGQPQH,TRBJ1-5,TRBV29-1,many
SAPLGGSGANVLT,TRBJ2-6,TRBV20-1,few
ASSLSAGRVNEQF,TRBJ2-1,TRBV12-3/TRBV12-4,many
AWDTDRGLNIQY,TRBJ2-4,TRBV30,.
ASSDIQGNIQY,TRBJ2-4,TRBV6-4,few
ASSLLSGGVVEQY,TRBJ2-7,TRBV12-3/TRBV12-4,.
ATSRETYGYT,TRBJ1-2,TRBV15,few
ASSPGTGAVENQPQH,TRBJ1-5,TRBV7-9,few
ASSRGEGDYNSPLH,TRBJ1-6,TRBV4-1,.
ASSSSRGGHGYGYT,TRBJ1-2,TRBV28,few